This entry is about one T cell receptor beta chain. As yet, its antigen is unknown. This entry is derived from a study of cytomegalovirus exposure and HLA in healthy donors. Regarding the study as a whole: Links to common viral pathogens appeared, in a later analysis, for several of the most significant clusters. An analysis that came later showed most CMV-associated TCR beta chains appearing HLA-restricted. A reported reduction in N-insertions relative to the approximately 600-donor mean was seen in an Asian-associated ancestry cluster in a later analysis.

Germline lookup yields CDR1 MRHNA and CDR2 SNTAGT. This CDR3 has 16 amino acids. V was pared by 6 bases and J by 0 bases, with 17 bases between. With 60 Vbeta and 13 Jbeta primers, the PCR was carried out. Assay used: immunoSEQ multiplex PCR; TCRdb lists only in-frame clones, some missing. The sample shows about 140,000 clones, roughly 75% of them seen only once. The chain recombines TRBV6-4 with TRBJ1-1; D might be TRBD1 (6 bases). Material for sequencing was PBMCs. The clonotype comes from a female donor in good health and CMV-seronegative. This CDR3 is CASSPRGGQLNTEAFF. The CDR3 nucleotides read TGTGCCAGCAGCCCACGGGGCGGACAGCTGAACACTGAAGCTTTCTTT.